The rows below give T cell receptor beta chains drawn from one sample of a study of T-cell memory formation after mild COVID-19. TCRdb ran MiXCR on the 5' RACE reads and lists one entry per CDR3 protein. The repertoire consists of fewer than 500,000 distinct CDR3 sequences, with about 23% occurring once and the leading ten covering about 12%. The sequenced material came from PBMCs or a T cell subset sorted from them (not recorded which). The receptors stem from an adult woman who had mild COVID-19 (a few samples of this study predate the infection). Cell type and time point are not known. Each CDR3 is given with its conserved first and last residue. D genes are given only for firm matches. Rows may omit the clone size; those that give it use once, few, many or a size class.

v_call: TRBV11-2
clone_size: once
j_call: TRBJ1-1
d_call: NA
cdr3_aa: CASSLERSGVGSAFF
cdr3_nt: TGTGCCAGCAGCTTAGAGAGATCGGGCGTGGGTAGCGCTTTCTTT

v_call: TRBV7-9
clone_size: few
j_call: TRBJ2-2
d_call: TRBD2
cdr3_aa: CASAGLAGAGTGELFF
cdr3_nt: TGTGCCAGTGCGGGACTAGCGGGAGCGGGGACCGGGGAGCTGTTTTTT

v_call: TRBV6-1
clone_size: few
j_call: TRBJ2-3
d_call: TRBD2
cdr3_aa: CASSPSGGASDTQYF
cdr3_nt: TGTGCCAGCAGTCCCAGCGGGGGGGCCTCAGATACGCAGTATTTT

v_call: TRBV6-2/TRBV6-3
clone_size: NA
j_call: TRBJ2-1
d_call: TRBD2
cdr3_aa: CASSLASGSLYEQFF
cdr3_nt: TGTGCCAGCAGCTTAGCTAGCGGGAGTTTGTATGAGCAGTTCTTC

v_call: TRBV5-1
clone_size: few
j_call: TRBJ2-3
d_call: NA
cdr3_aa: CASSLAEAWDTQYF
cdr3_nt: TGCGCCAGCAGCTTGGCCGAGGCATGGGATACGCAGTATTTT

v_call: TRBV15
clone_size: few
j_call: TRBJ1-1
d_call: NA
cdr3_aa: CATSRAAGLNTEAFF
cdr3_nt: TGTGCCACCAGCAGAGCGGCGGGCCTAAACACTGAAGCTTTCTTT

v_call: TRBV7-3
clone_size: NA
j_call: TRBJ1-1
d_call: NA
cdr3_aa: CASSLWANTEAFF
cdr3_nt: TGTGCCAGCAGCTTGTGGGCGAACACTGAAGCTTTCTTT

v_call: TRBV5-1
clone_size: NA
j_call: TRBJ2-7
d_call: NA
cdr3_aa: CASSFAGQPMMGISYEQYF
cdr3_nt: TGCGCCAGCAGCTTTGCGGGACAGCCTATGATGGGGATATCCTACGAGCAGTACTTC

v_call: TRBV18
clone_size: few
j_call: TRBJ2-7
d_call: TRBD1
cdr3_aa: CASSGYKTGFFEQYF
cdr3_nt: TGTGCCAGCTCGGGGTACAAGACAGGGTTCTTCGAGCAGTACTTC

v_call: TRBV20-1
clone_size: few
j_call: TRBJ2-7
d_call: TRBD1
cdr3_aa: CSARDGDRAWDEQYF
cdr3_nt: TGCAGTGCTAGAGATGGAGACAGGGCGTGGGACGAGCAGTACTTC

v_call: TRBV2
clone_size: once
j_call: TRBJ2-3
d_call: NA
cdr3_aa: CASSLENGSTDTQYF
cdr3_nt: TGTGCCAGCAGCTTGGAAAATGGTAGCACAGATACGCAGTACTTT

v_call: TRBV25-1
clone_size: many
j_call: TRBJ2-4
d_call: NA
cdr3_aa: CASSEGSVSKNIQYF
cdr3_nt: TGTGCCAGCAGTGAGGGTTCGGTTTCGAAAAACATTCAGTACTTC

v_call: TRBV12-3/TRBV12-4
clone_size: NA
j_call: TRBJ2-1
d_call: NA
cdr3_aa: CASSRESSYNEQFF
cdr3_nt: TGTGCCAGCAGTAGGGAGAGCTCCTACAATGAGCAGTTCTTC

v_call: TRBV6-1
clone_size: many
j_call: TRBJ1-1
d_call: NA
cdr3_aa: CASIRSRVDTEAFF
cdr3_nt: TGTGCCAGCATCAGGTCAAGGGTGGACACTGAAGCTTTCTTT

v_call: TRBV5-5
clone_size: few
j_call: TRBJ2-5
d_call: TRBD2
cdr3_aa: CASSLIAGYYQETQYF
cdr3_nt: TGTGCCAGCAGCTTGATAGCGGGGTACTACCAAGAGACCCAGTACTTC

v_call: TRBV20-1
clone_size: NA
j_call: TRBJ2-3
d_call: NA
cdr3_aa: CSATPTGDAPDTQYF
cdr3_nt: TGCAGTGCTACCCCGACCGGGGATGCCCCAGATACGCAGTATTTT

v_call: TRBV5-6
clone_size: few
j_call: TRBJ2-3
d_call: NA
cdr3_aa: CASSAPVGGGLDTQYF
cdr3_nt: TGTGCCAGCAGCGCCCCCGTGGGGGGTGGGCTAGATACGCAGTATTTT

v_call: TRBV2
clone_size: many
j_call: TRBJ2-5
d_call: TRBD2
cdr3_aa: CASSEGTSGRGTTQYF
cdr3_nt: TGTGCCAGCAGTGAAGGGACTAGCGGGAGAGGGACCACCCAGTACTTC

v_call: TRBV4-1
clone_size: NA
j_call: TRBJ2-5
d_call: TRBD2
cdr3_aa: CASSRLAGARDRNF
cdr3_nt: TGCGCCAGCAGCCGACTAGCGGGGGCCCGAGACCGCAACTTC

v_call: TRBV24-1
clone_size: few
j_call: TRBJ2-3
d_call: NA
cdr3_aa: CATSDTVGIGTDTQYF
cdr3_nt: TGTGCCACCAGTGACACTGTGGGGATAGGCACAGATACGCAGTATTTT

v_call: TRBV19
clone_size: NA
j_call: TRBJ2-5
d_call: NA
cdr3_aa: CASSMMPDQETQYF
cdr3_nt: TGTGCCAGTAGTATGATGCCCGACCAAGAGACCCAGTACTTC

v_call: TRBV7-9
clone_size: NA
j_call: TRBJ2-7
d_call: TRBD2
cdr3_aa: CASVRGLAYEQYF
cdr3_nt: TGTGCCAGCGTCAGAGGACTAGCCTACGAGCAGTACTTC

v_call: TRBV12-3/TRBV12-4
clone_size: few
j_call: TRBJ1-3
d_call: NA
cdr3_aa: CASSYLSGTIYF
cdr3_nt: TGTGCCAGCAGTTACCTCTCGGGCACCATATATTTT

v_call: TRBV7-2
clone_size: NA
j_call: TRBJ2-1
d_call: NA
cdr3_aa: CASSLVMGEQFF
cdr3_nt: TGTGCCAGCAGCTTAGTGATGGGAGAGCAGTTCTTC

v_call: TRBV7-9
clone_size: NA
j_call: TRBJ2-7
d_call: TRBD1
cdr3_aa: CASSPQGASLEQYF
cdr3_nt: TGTGCCAGCAGCCCACAGGGGGCGTCTCTCGAGCAGTACTTC

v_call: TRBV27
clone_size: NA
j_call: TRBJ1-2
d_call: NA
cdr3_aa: CASSNLAGYGYTF
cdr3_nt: TGTGCCAGCAGTAATTTGGCAGGCTATGGCTACACCTTC